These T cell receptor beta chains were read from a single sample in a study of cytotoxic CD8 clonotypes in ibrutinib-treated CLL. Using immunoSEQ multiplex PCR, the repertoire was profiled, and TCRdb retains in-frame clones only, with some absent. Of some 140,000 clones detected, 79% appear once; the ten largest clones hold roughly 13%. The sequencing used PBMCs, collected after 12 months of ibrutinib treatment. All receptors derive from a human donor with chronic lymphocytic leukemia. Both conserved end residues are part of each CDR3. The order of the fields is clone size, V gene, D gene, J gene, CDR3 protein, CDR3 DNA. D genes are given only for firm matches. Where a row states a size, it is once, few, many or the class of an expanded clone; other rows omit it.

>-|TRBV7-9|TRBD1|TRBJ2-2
CASSRRQGSTGELFF
TGTGCCAGCAGCCGTCGACAGGGTTCCACCGGGGAGCTGTTTTTT
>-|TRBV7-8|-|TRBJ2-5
CASSLVAGEETQYF
TGTGCCAGCAGCTTAGTTGCAGGTGAAGAGACCCAGTACTTC
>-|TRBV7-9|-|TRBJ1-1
CASSSSQVNTEAFF
TGTGCCAGCAGCTCATCACAGGTGAACACTGAAGCTTTCTTT
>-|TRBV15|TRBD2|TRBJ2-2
CATSRRYSGRAGELFF
TGTGCCACCAGCCGACGCTATAGCGGGAGGGCCGGGGAGCTGTTTTTT
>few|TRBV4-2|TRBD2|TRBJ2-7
CASTPRAGDYTAYEQYF
TGTGCCAGCACTCCCCGGGCGGGAGACTATACGGCCTACGAGCAGTACTTC
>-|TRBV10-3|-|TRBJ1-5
CAISESTPGIGGGNQPQHF
TGTGCCATCAGTGAGTCGACTCCAGGGATTGGGGGGGGCAATCAGCCCCAGCATTTT
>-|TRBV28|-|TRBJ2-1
CASSLHRDGYNEQFF
TGTGCCAGCAGTTTGCACCGGGACGGTTACAATGAGCAGTTCTTC
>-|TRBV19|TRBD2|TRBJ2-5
CASSIGKGGTTKETQYF
TGTGCCAGTAGTATTGGGAAGGGTGGGACTACAAAAGAGACCCAGTACTTC
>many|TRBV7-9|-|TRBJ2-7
CASSHRVRPYEQYF
TGTGCCAGCAGCCACCGGGTCAGACCCTACGAGCAGTACTTC
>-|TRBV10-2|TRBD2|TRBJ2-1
CASSLRLAEFYNEQFF
TGCGCCAGCAGCTTGAGACTAGCGGAGTTCTACAATGAGCAGTTCTTC
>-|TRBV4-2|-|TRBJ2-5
CASSQSPSRHQETQYF
TGTGCCAGCAGCCAAAGCCCTAGCAGACATCAAGAGACCCAGTACTTC
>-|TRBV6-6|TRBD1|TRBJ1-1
CASRLNRGLVTEAFF
TGTGCCAGCAGACTAAACAGGGGGCTAGTAACTGAAGCTTTCTTT
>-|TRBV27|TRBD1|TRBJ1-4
CASSLSPDRGRTNEKLFF
TGTGCCAGCAGTTTATCTCCCGACAGGGGGCGGACTAATGAAAAACTGTTTTTT
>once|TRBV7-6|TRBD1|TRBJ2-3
CASSLGQGLSDTQYF
TGTGCCAGCAGCTTAGGACAGGGTTTATCAGATACGCAGTATTTT
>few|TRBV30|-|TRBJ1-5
CAWSVRVNQPQHF
TGTGCCTGGAGTGTACGGGTGAATCAGCCCCAGCATTTT
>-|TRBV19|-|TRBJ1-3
CASSPRLLSSGNTIYF
TGTGCCAGTAGTCCACGGCTCTTGAGCTCTGGAAACACCATATATTTT
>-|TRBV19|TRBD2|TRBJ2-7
CASSMKWPGRSYEQYF
TGTGCCAGTAGTATGAAATGGCCCGGGAGGTCCTACGAGCAGTACTTC
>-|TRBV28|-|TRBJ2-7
CASTFSSATYEQYF
TGTGCCAGCACCTTTAGTAGTGCTACCTACGAGCAGTACTTC
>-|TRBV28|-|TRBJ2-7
CASSPGFYEQYF
TGTGCCAGCAGTCCGGGGTTCTACGAGCAGTACTTC
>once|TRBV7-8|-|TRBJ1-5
CASSLSLVGAHQPQHF
TGTGCCAGCAGCTTATCGCTTGTGGGGGCCCATCAGCCCCAGCATTTT